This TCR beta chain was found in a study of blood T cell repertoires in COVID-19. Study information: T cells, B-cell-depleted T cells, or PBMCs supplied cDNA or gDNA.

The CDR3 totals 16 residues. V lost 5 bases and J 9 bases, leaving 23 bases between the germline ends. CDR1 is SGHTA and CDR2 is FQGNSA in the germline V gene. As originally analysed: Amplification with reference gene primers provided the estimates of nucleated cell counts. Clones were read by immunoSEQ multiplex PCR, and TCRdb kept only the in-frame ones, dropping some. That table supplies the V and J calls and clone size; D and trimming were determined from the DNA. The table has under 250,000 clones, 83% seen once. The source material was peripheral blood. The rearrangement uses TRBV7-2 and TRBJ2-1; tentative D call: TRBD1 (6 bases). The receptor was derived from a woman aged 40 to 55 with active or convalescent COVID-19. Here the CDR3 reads CASSPVAYGQGGEQFF. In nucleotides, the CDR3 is TGTGCCAGCAGCCCCGTGGCCTACGGACAAGGGGGTGAGCAGTTCTTC.